These T cell receptor beta chains were read from a single sample in a study of OX40 agonist ivuxolimab in advanced cancers. Produced via immunoSEQ multiplex PCR; TCRdb's table is partial and in-frame only. This repertoire shows about 67,000 clones, roughly 88% found once; its top ten account for approximately 0.3%. This specimen consisted of CD4+ or CD8+ T cells sorted from blood, obtained in a trial of the OX40 agonist ivuxolimab. The receptor source for this set is an adult with an advanced solid tumor such as melanoma, head and neck, liver or kidney cancer. Both conserved end residues are part of each CDR3. Each record gives: D gene, V gene, clone size, J gene, CDR3 DNA, CDR3 protein. D genes are given only for firm matches. The listing skips clone size in some rows; elsewhere it reads once, few, many or a size class.

d_gene: NA; v_gene: TRBV19; abundance: NA; j_gene: TRBJ2-7; CDR3nt: TGTGCCAGTAGCGACACTGTTCGGAGCTACGAGCAGTACTTC; CDR3aa: CASSDTVRSYEQYF
d_gene: TRBD2; v_gene: TRBV6-1; abundance: few; j_gene: TRBJ2-7; CDR3nt: TGTGCCGGGCTACTAGCGGGGGCCTACGAGCAGTACTTC; CDR3aa: CAGLLAGAYEQYF
d_gene: NA; v_gene: TRBV10-3; abundance: NA; j_gene: TRBJ2-3; CDR3nt: TGTGCCATCAGGGGGCGGAAAGATAGCACAGATACGCAGTATTTT; CDR3aa: CAIRGRKDSTDTQYF
d_gene: NA; v_gene: TRBV7-9; abundance: NA; j_gene: TRBJ2-3; CDR3nt: TGTGCCAGCAGCTCGGCTGGGGGCACAGATACGCAGTATTTT; CDR3aa: CASSSAGGTDTQYF
d_gene: NA; v_gene: TRBV14; abundance: NA; j_gene: TRBJ1-1; CDR3nt: TGTGCCAGCAGCCAAGACCAGTACACTGAAGCTTTCTTT; CDR3aa: CASSQDQYTEAFF
d_gene: NA; v_gene: TRBV29-1; abundance: NA; j_gene: TRBJ2-3; CDR3nt: TGCAGCGTTGAGTATCCAGGCGCGGCCACAGATACGCAGTATTTT; CDR3aa: CSVEYPGAATDTQYF
d_gene: TRBD1; v_gene: TRBV10-2; abundance: NA; j_gene: TRBJ2-1; CDR3nt: TGCGCCAGCAGTAGGGGACAGGGGAGGTTGAATGAGCAGTTCTTC; CDR3aa: CASSRGQGRLNEQFF
d_gene: NA; v_gene: TRBV27; abundance: NA; j_gene: TRBJ2-1; CDR3nt: TGTGCCAGCAGTTTTCTAAATGAGCAGTTCTTC; CDR3aa: CASSFLNEQFF
d_gene: TRBD1; v_gene: TRBV11-2; abundance: NA; j_gene: TRBJ2-7; CDR3nt: TGTGCCAGCAGCTTAGATCAGGGACAGGGGGCGTCTTACGAGCAGTACTTC; CDR3aa: CASSLDQGQGASYEQYF
d_gene: TRBD1; v_gene: TRBV18; abundance: few; j_gene: TRBJ1-3; CDR3nt: TGTGCCAGCTCACCTGGGACAGCCTCTGGAAACACCATATATTTT; CDR3aa: CASSPGTASGNTIYF
d_gene: NA; v_gene: TRBV12-5; abundance: NA; j_gene: TRBJ2-7; CDR3nt: TGTGCTAGTGGTTTGGTATCGTGGGAGGTGCCGGGTGAGCAGTACTTC; CDR3aa: CASGLVSWEVPGEQYF
d_gene: NA; v_gene: TRBV5-1; abundance: few; j_gene: TRBJ2-2; CDR3nt: TGCGCCAGCAGCTTGGGTCTTACCACCACCGGGGAGCTGTTTTTT; CDR3aa: CASSLGLTTTGELFF
d_gene: NA; v_gene: TRBV11-2; abundance: once; j_gene: TRBJ1-1; CDR3nt: TGTGCCAGCAGCTTAATGGGGACGAACACTGAAGCTTTCTTT; CDR3aa: CASSLMGTNTEAFF
d_gene: NA; v_gene: TRBV11-2; abundance: few; j_gene: TRBJ1-5; CDR3nt: TGTGCCAGCAGCTCTAACCAGGGGCCCCCCAATCAGCCCCAGCATTTT; CDR3aa: CASSSNQGPPNQPQHF
d_gene: TRBD1; v_gene: TRBV6-6; abundance: NA; j_gene: TRBJ2-1; CDR3nt: TGTGCCAGCAGTTACCCCCTGGGGACAGGGGACAATGAGCAGTTCTTC; CDR3aa: CASSYPLGTGDNEQFF
d_gene: NA; v_gene: TRBV6-1; abundance: NA; j_gene: TRBJ1-6; CDR3nt: TGTGCCAGCAGTGAAGTCGCCGGGGGGTTTAATTCACCCCTCCACTTT; CDR3aa: CASSEVAGGFNSPLHF
d_gene: TRBD2; v_gene: TRBV5-8; abundance: NA; j_gene: TRBJ2-3; CDR3nt: TGTGCCAGCAGCTCCCGACTAGCGGACACAGATACGCAGTATTTT; CDR3aa: CASSSRLADTDTQYF
d_gene: TRBD1; v_gene: TRBV27; abundance: NA; j_gene: TRBJ2-3; CDR3nt: TGTGCCAGCAGGCCTCACAGGGGGTCTTGGACAGATACGCAGTATTTT; CDR3aa: CASRPHRGSWTDTQYF
d_gene: TRBD1; v_gene: TRBV11-2; abundance: NA; j_gene: TRBJ1-1; CDR3nt: TGTGCCAGCAGCCCCGTACACCCGGGACAGGGTACTTTCTTT; CDR3aa: CASSPVHPGQGTFF
d_gene: TRBD1; v_gene: TRBV11-3; abundance: NA; j_gene: TRBJ2-3; CDR3nt: TGTGCCAGCAGCTTAGGGGACAGGGTAATCCCAACAGATACGCAGTATTTT; CDR3aa: CASSLGDRVIPTDTQYF
d_gene: TRBD2; v_gene: TRBV7-3; abundance: NA; j_gene: TRBJ2-7; CDR3nt: TGTGCCAGCAGCCCCCTCACCGGGACTACCTACGAGCAGTACTTC; CDR3aa: CASSPLTGTTYEQYF